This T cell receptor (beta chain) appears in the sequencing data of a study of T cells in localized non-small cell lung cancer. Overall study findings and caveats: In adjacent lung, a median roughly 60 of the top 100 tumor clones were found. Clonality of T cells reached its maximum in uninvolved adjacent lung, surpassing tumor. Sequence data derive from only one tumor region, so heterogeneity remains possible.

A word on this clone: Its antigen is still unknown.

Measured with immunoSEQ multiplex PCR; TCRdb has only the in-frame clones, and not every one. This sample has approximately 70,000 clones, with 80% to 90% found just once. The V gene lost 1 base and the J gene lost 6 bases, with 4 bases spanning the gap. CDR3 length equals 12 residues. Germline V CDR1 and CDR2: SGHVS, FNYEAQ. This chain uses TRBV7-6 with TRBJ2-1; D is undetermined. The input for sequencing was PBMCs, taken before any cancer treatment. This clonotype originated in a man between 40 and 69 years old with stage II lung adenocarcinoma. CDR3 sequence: CASSLVFNEQFF. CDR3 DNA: TGTGCCAGCAGCTTAGTTTTCAATGAGCAGTTCTTC.